This T cell receptor beta chain was sequenced for a study of T cells in Graves' hyperthyroidism and ophthalmopathy. Findings and limits, study-wide: A median about 6 months before onset, the model predicted ophthalmopathy. Ophthalmopathy and stable hyperthyroidism were separated by a 13 V-J model.

In this sample, this clonotype turned up many times. Its antigen remains unidentified. Calling Graves' hyperthyroidism stable meant ophthalmopathy did not progress within 18 months. Hyperthyroidism patients were newly diagnosed, had disease duration under 2 months, and were aged 18 to 65 years. TCR beta CDR3 region amplification was performed from RNA transcripts. The TCR CDR3 first-round RT-PCR relied on the HTBI primer set. Via MiXCR, TCRdb re-called the multiplex PCR reads, giving one row per CDR3 protein. The sample comprises 450,000 to 700,000 distinct CDR3 sequences, roughly 46% of which are singletons, and about 8.3% rests with the top ten. Unmatched junction bases numbered 7, after V lost 8 bases and J lost 3 bases. Germline assignment: CDR1 LNHDA and CDR2 SQIVND (reference sequence). The CDR3 is 13 residues long.

The chain is built from TRBV19 and TRBJ2-7; TRBD1 matches at 7 bases. The TCR originated in a young woman with Graves' hyperthyroidism. Sequencing was performed on peripheral blood or thyroid tissue (not recorded which). The CDR3 loop reads CASADRQGYEQYF. The CDR3 nucleotides are TGTGCCAGTGCGGACAGGCAAGGCTACGAGCAGTACTTC.